The 23 T cell receptor beta chains below come from one sample, sequenced in a study of T cells after yellow fever vaccination. TCRdb fed the 5' RACE reads into MiXCR, producing one record per CDR3 protein. The table lists about 340,000 distinct CDR3 sequences, around 13% of them singletons. Here the sequenced sample was CD4+ T cells sorted from PBMCs, taken 15 days after the yellow fever booster vaccination. Source of these receptors: a man between 18 and 35 years old who received the YFV17D yellow fever vaccine.

This clonotype was observed a handful of times. V usage is TRBV5-1 and J usage is TRBJ2-7, with D hard to call. The V gene lost 2 bases and the J gene lost 4 bases, with 10 bases spanning the gap. Germline CDR1 and CDR2: SGHRS and YFSETQ. The length of the CDR3 is 13 residues. The CDR3 nucleotides read TGCGCCAGCAGCTTACGGCAGGAGTACGAGCAGTACTTC. Protein product: CASSLRQEYEQYF.

The sample holds many counts of this clonotype. This sequence joins TRBV20-1 and TRBJ1-4; TRBD1 matches at 9 bases. From germline, CDR1 is DFQATT and CDR2 SNEGSKA (reference sequence). Trimming took 5 bases from V and 7 from J; bases not matched to a gene: 2. The CDR3 contains 12 residues. The chain's CDR3 is CSAVDRGEKLFF. CDR3 nucleotides: TGCAGTGCTGTGGACAGGGGTGAAAAACTGTTTTTT.

This clonotype was seen many times. The CDR3 sequence: CATSDQGRPGIRETQYF. The CDR3 nucleotides are TGTGCCACCAGTGACCAGGGTAGACCAGGGATCCGAGAGACCCAGTACTTC. The chain links TRBV24-1 to TRBJ2-5, with a weak D call TRBD1 (5 bases). Trimming left V 4 bases short and J 4 bases short, with 21 bases between. The CDR3 is 17 residues long. Germline V CDR1 and CDR2: KGHDR, SFDVKD.

This chain uses TRBV7-2 with TRBJ1-5; 8 bases agree with TRBD1. Trimming removed 1 base from V and 7 bases from J; junction bases left unmatched: 3. In germline, CDR1 is SGHTA, CDR2 FQGNSA. CDR3 size: 14 residues. The CDR3 region is CASSLGGQEQPQHF. For the CDR3, the DNA is TGTGCCAGCAGCTTAGGGGGACAGGAACAGCCCCAGCATTTT.

This clonotype turned up a few times. The rearrangement joins TRBV18 to TRBJ1-6; tentative D call: TRBD1 (5 bases). CDR3 length equals 13 residues. Trimming shortened V by 8 bases and J by 8 bases, and 13 bases separated the two germline ends. Germline loops: CDR1 KGHSH, CDR2 LQKENI. The CDR3 DNA is TGTGCCAGCGCTGGGACCGAGGATTCACCCCTCCACTTT. Its protein product is CASAGTEDSPLHF.

This clonotype was recorded a few times. V is TRBV10-2 and J is TRBJ1-4; D is ambiguous. CDR1 and CDR2 (germline): WSHSY, SAAADI. CDR3 size: 16 residues. V was pared by 8 bases and J by 4 bases, with 20 bases between. For the CDR3, the DNA is TGCGCCAGCTCAACAAACCAGATTACGGGTAATGAAAAACTGTTTTTT. The encoded protein is CASSTNQITGNEKLFF.

This clonotype was detected ten times or more. The J gene is TRBJ2-3, the V gene TRBV5-6; no clear D gene. The CDR3 spans 11 residues. V dropped 2 bases and J dropped 6 bases, with 4 bases sitting between them. Germline CDR1 reads SGHDT; CDR2 reads YYEEEE. The CDR3 region has the DNA TGTGCCAGCAGCTTATTGGATACGCAGTATTTT. As protein: CASSLLDTQYF.

V gene TRBV18 combines with J gene TRBJ2-7, with D perhaps TRBD1 or TRBD2 (5 bases each). Germline values: CDR1 KGHSH, CDR2 LQKENI. This CDR3 is 14 amino acids long. Trimming shortened V by 6 bases and J by 3 bases, and 15 bases separated the two germline ends. CDR3 residues: CASSPRDALYEQYF. For the CDR3, the DNA is TGTGCCAGCTCGCCTCGGGACGCTCTCTACGAGCAGTACTTC.

This clonotype was found a few times. This chain uses TRBV7-9 with TRBJ2-4; unclear D gene. Germline assignment: CDR1 SEHNR and CDR2 FQNEAQ (reference sequence). Between the trimmed V and J ends, which lost 6 bases and 0 bases, there was a span of 6 bases. The CDR3 covers 13 residues. The CDR3 region is CASRPLAKNIQYF. In DNA form, the CDR3 reads TGTGCCAGCAGACCTCTAGCCAAAAACATTCAGTACTTC. The whole variable domain, filled in from reference TRBV7-9 and TRBJ2-4, reads DTGVSQNPRHKITKRGQNVTFRCDPISEHNRLYWYRQTLGQGPEFLTYFQNEAQLEKSRLLSDRFSAERPKGSFSTLEIQRTEQGDSAMYLCASRPLAKNIQYFGAGTRLSVL.

The chain carries TRBV5-1 and TRBJ2-1, with 10 nucleotides matching TRBD2. Losses at the gene ends were 0 bases for V and 9 bases for J; bases not matched to a gene: 6. Germline values: CDR1 SGHRS, CDR2 YFSETQ. This CDR3 spans 15 amino acids. The CDR3 spells CASSLASGGLGEQFF. The CDR3 DNA reads TGCGCCAGCAGCTTGGCTAGCGGGGGTCTCGGTGAGCAGTTCTTC.

This chain links TRBV20-1 with TRBJ2-5; D assignment may be TRBD1 or TRBD2 (5 bases each). Per germline, CDR1 DFQATT and CDR2 SNEGSKA (reference sequence). The CDR3 has 15 residues. V lost 0 bases, J lost 5 bases, and 16 bases lay in between. DNA for the CDR3: TGCAGTGCTAGAGATTCCGGGACGGCCGTGGAGACCCAGTACTTC. This sequence encodes CSARDSGTAVETQYF.

Only a few counts were recorded for this clonotype. The V call is TRBV28, the J call TRBJ1-2, with TRBD1 matching over 7 bases. This CDR3 spans 12 amino acids. Trimming took 7 bases from V and 6 from J; bases not matched to a gene: 5. Germline V gene data show CDR1 as MDHEN and CDR2 as SYDVKM. CDR3 nucleotide sequence: TGTGCCAGCACCAAGACAGGGAATGGCTACACCTTC. Its protein product is CASTKTGNGYTF.

This clonotype has only a few counts. J is TRBJ1-4 and V is TRBV11-2, with a tentative D call TRBD1 (5 bases). The CDR3 has 14 amino acids. The ends were cut back, 7 bases at V and 4 bases at J, with 13 bases in the middle. Per the germline V gene, CDR1 is SGHAT and CDR2 is FQNNGV. The CDR3 region has the DNA TGTGCCAGCACCGACCGGGACCTTAATGAAAAACTGTTTTTT. As protein: CASTDRDLNEKLFF.

The V and J genes are TRBV5-5 and TRBJ2-3, with 9 positions matching TRBD1. From germline, CDR1 is SGHKS and CDR2 YYEKEE (reference sequence). The CDR3 runs 18 residues. The J segment lost 0 bases and the V segment lost 1 base, leaving 9 bases of the junction unmatched. The CDR3 DNA sequence: TGTGCCAGCAGCTTGATCGGGACAGGGAGAGGGAGCACAGATACGCAGTATTTT. This sequence encodes CASSLIGTGRGSTDTQYF.

This clonotype has a handful of counts. The genes are TRBV20-1 and TRBJ1-1; D uncertain. The V gene's germline CDR1 is DFQATT and CDR2 SNEGSKA (reference sequence). This CDR3 is built from 13 residues. V lost 6 bases and J lost 1, with 12 bases in between. The CDR3 here is CSAERSPNTEAFF. The CDR3 bases are TGCAGTGCAGAAAGGAGTCCGAACACTGAAGCTTTCTTT.

This clonotype was counted a few times. V and J are TRBV7-2 and TRBJ2-1; 9 bases agree with TRBD2. Germline V gives CDR1 SGHTA, CDR2 FQGNSA. The CDR3 runs 16 residues. J was trimmed by 5 bases and V by 3 bases; bases with no gene match: 8. The CDR3 bases are TGTGCCAGCAGCTTGTCTCTGCGGGGGGGCAACAATGAGCAGTTCTTC. Amino acids: CASSLSLRGGNNEQFF.

There are many counts of this clonotype. The rearrangement joins TRBV7-2 to TRBJ1-1, with no clear D. This CDR3 comprises 13 residues. V lost 3 bases and J 0 bases, leaving 5 bases between the germline ends. Germline assignment: CDR1 SGHTA and CDR2 FQGNSA. CDR3 coding DNA: TGTGCCAGCAGCTTCTCGGTGAACACTGAAGCTTTCTTT. Amino acids: CASSFSVNTEAFF.

There are a few counts of this clonotype. The gene calls are TRBV21-1 and TRBJ1-5; the table's D call, TRBD1, has no DNA check behind it. TRBV21-1 is shown as a pseudogene. The CDR3 extends over 14 amino acids. CDR3 bases: TGTGCCAGCAGCGCGCCCTCAGACAATCAGCCCCAGCATTTT. This sequence encodes CASSAPSDNQPQHF.

The DNA for the CDR3 is TGTGCCAGCAGCGTAGATAGCGGCCGCACAGATACGCAGTATTTT. Translated: CASSVDSGRTDTQYF. The chain carries TRBV9 and TRBJ2-3, with D maybe TRBD2 (6 bases). The CDR3 is made up of 15 amino acids. Germline CDR1 is SGDLS and CDR2 is YYNGEE. The germline V and J ends were trimmed by 0 bases and 1 base, with 9 bases remaining between them.

The chain links TRBV20-1 to TRBJ1-6, with D perhaps matching TRBD1 (6 bases). Between the trimmed V and J ends, which lost 6 bases and 7 bases, there was a span of 13 bases. Germline V CDR1 and CDR2: DFQATT, SNEGSKA (reference sequence). The CDR3 runs to 13 residues. The CDR3, as DNA: TGCAGTGCCAACGGGGGCCTCAATTCACCCCTCCACTTT. The encoded protein is CSANGGLNSPLHF.

The V call is TRBV5-1, the J call TRBJ2-7, with D tentatively TRBD1 or TRBD2 (5 bases each). This CDR3 is 14 amino acids long. Germline CDR1 is SGHRS and CDR2 is YFSETQ. V lost 7 bases to trimming and J lost 0 bases, with 14 bases between them. The CDR3 bases are TGCGCCAGCGCCTACCGGGGCAGCTCCTACGAGCAGTACTTC. Protein product: CASAYRGSSYEQYF.

This clonotype was detected ten times or more. As DNA, the CDR3 is TGTGCCAGCAGTTACTATACGCCCGGGGAGCTGTTTTTT. Protein sequence: CASSYYTPGELFF. The genes are TRBV6-2 or TRBV6-3 and TRBJ2-2; D not resolved. The V end lost 1 base, the J end lost 6 bases, and 6 bases lay between the germline ends. The CDR3 is 13 residues long. Germline V gives CDR1 MNHEY, CDR2 SVGEGT.

CDR3 loop: CASSLGAGAPYEQYV. The CDR3 DNA reads TGTGCCAGCAGCTTAGGGGCGGGGGCTCCCTACGAGCAGTACGTC. This chain connects TRBV7-2 to TRBJ2-7, with D possibly being TRBD2 (7 bases). The CDR3 runs 15 residues. Trimming cost V 1 base and J 2 bases, with 12 bases left between them. The germline V gene has CDR1 SGHTA and CDR2 FQGNSA.